This T cell receptor (beta chain) emerged from a study of cytomegalovirus exposure and HLA in healthy donors (dated by TCRdb to 2016 to 2017). For context, the study as a whole: According to an earlier analysis of a few hundred of the donors, about 170 million T cells yielded 117 million unique TCR beta sequences and 276 Gb of sequence data. On average, around 200,000 unique TCR beta nucleotide sequences were sequenced per donor among some 430 genotyped donors of the cohort, with about 19% of those sequences being non-productive. In a later genetic analysis, genome-wide SNP genotypes for about three fifths of the roughly 670 donors were used, and that subset was treated as a discovery cohort. The number of typed donors differed by locus: about 620-640 for A, B, C, DRB1 and DQB1; roughly 510 for DQA1; around 580 for DPA1; and about 450 for DPB1. Alongside the repertoire data, information on donor age, sex, ethnicity and CMV serostatus was compiled. HLA typing covered class I and class II loci at four-digit resolution. In the later analysis, no new phenotypic data were used to find candidate immune exposures; instead, reliance was placed on TCR beta sequences and their occurrence across donors. The study was designed to test whether signatures of past pathogen exposure could be identified by cataloging public T cell receptors. The study profiled the T cell repertoires of under 700 subjects by immunosequencing and related them to cytomegalovirus serostatus. To study patterns of TCR occurrence, a later analysis re-analyzed previously published TCR beta repertoires from around 660 donors and added high-resolution HLA genotyping. An early release that covered several hundred HLA-typed donors contained about 290 gigabases of sequencing data and tens of millions of unique TCR sequences. The genetic ancestry cluster associated with self-reported Caucasian donors included about 81% of the approximately 400 genotyped donors. In addition to the first cohort of around 670 subjects, a separate validation cohort of approximately 130 different subjects was used. Every repertoire in the discovery cohort had been generated on one and the same sequencing platform. In an earlier analysis of over 550 of the donors, high-throughput TCR beta sequencing was used to judge whether each TCR beta V gene segment behaved as functional or pseudogenic. Roughly 5 DR-DQ haplotypes were handled as single units for association and clustering, since linkage in the cohort was strong. The study combined high-throughput TCR immunosequencing, statistical association of individual TCRs with disease status, and machine learning to predict cytomegalovirus infection status. On the study overall, not on this receptor specifically: CMV serostatus was the only immune exposure information available for the cohort. Three of the identified cytomegalovirus-associated TCR beta chains were confirmed in vitro to be specific for cytomegalovirus antigens. Because some donors lacked HLA typing at each locus, the association tests relied only on the typed subset. A further reported finding was that TCR beta sequences accurately predicted the HLA-A and HLA-B alleles for most subjects in the first cohort. Linkage disequilibrium might explain the correlated functional status among segregating V segments, but an unknown experimental factor could not be excluded. At a false discovery rate of 0.05, a later analysis linked around 15,000 TCR beta sequences to specific HLA alleles. A later analysis found that HLA-associated TCR beta chains were more clonally expanded and had lower generation probabilities than equally common non-associated chains. In an earlier analysis of 500 to 650 of the donors, most TCR beta V segments appeared in productive rearrangements about 87% or about 30% of the time, broadly matching IMGT annotations. The 87-base-pair reads could not distinguish some IMGT-functional V segments, including TRBV6-2 and TRBV6-3, so those segments were excluded. While some public TCRs were present in many individuals, most TCR sequences turned up only very rarely across donors. A later genetic analysis associated a missense DCLRE1C variant with V-gene and J-gene trimming of TCR beta chains, and an independent cohort replicated the association. The cohort was sequenced for TCR beta chains only, and without alpha or paired-chain data the features that could be detected were limited. The authors suggested that the approach could potentially be extended to other disease states and immunological phenotypes. A cluster of highly shared sequence variants was judged likely to be a technical artifact of the sequencing pipeline. In a later analysis, most CMV-associated TCR beta chains were found to appear HLA-restricted, with HLA associations seemingly driven largely by CMV exposure. Several of the top co-occurrence clusters appeared to be linked to parvovirus B19, influenza, CMV and Epstein-Barr virus, according to a later analysis. A later genetic analysis reported fewer N-insertions in productive TCRs among donors in an Asian-associated ancestry cluster than the roughly 670-donor mean. About 17 rarely observed V segments, including chromosome 9 orphons, were excluded from the earlier analysis of approximately 500 of the donors because counts were too low. The study gave a list of some 150 TCR beta chains associated with cytomegalovirus. According to a later analysis, TCR association rates differed among HLA loci, with DRB1 alleles showing the most associated TCRs and HLA-C alleles showing the fewest. In both the original and validation cohorts, the classifier was reported to diagnose cytomegalovirus status with high specificity and sensitivity. When HLA alleles, especially DR and DQ, strongly co-occurred, attributing TCR associations to individual alleles was difficult. Sequencing depth was assumed to be roughly uniform across donors in the presence/absence analyses, though that assumption may not hold.

Library generation was performed with the immunoSEQ multiplex PCR assay. For the multiplex PCR, a mixture combining 60 forward primers for TCR Vbeta segments and 13 reverse primers for TCR Jbeta segments was used. A multiplex PCR assay on genomic DNA amplified the CDR3 region of rearranged TCR beta genes. Amplified TCR beta libraries were sequenced as 87-base-pair reads on the Illumina HiSeq System. As for how the authors treated the data: Across the 500 to 750 repertoires, a later analysis counted 75 million to 90 million unique TCR beta chains, 9.5 million to 12 million of which were shared by at least two donors. Raw reads were error-corrected and collapsed into unique sequences with a nearest-neighbor algorithm that merged closely related sequences to remove PCR and sequencing errors. V, D and J gene segments were assigned by aligning CDR3 sequences to IMGT reference sequences. For a sequence to be retained, a match of at least six nucleotides was required to both a V gene segment and a J gene segment. Rearrangements were classified as productive when the CDR3 lacked stop codons and remained in frame with V and J, and all other rearrangements were classified as non-productive. Following IMGT convention, CDR3 was defined as the stretch from the second conserved V-encoded cysteine up to the conserved J-encoded phenylalanine. The earlier analysis of a few hundred of the donors excluded sequences that lacked an unambiguous match to a single V gene segment. An earlier analysis of around 600 of the donors classified V segments as functional when productive rearrangements were above 56.7% and as segregating when the standard deviation between donors was above 5%. A statistical classification framework was developed to diagnose cytomegalovirus status using the catalog of TCR beta chain sequences. In a later analysis, TCR nucleotide sequences were compared against IMGT/GENE-DB human TR gene sequences so that V and J genes could be assigned. Using the TCRdist pipeline, a later analysis assigned CDR3 sequences along with most-parsimonious VDJ recombination scenarios. In a later analysis, each TCR beta chain was defined by its CDR3 amino acid sequence together with its V-gene family, and reads without a unique V-gene family were excluded. To address suspected cross-contamination and a sequencing artifact, a later analysis removed around 600 highly shared, low-generation-probability nucleotide sequences. In a later analysis, a clonal expansion index was calculated for each public chain from normalized within-repertoire ranks of inferred template counts. Generation probabilities in a later analysis came from a VDJ recombination model fitted to out-of-frame rearrangements, and those results were checked against IGoR. In a later analysis, TCR-TCR, TCR-HLA and TCR-CMV co-occurrence was scored with hypergeometric tests, and a repertoire-size bias correction was applied to TCR pairs. To estimate false discovery rates, a later analysis permuted the HLA or CMV assignments 20 times. In a later analysis, co-occurring TCRs were grouped using DBSCAN, with TCRdist sequence similarity added in when clustering inside HLA-allele-positive subsets. Repertoires with fewer than 30,000 or more than 120,000 public chains were left out of co-occurrence clustering, as were five repertoires with anomalous nucleotide sharing. TCRdb retrieved this table from immuneACCESS and kept in-frame rearrangements only. Not all clones are present; in checked studies, unresolved V genes account for under half, and no reason is known for the remainder. That table gives V, J and clone size, and the DNA gave D and trimming. This sample is represented by 150,000 to 200,000 clones; around 79% of them were singletons. The ten largest clones take up around 0.74% of the sample.

Turning to this clone: Its antigen is not yet known. Nothing much larger sits one base from this clone, and base qualities are not available.

In total, fewer than 750 healthy bone marrow donors made up the cohort. At the time of sampling, every cohort member was nominally healthy, though immune exposures that went unrecorded were likely present. The donor was CMV seronegative and was included in the group of a few hundred seronegative cohort members. A peripheral blood sample was collected from each donor, and TCR beta sequencing was performed on peripheral blood mononuclear cells. The Qiagen DNeasy Blood Extraction Kit was used to extract genomic DNA from the blood cell samples. After removal of 2 bases from V and 6 bases from J, the junction retains 9 bases not matched to a gene. There are 15 amino acids in the CDR3, from cysteine to phenylalanine inclusive. Kept here is only the CDR3 DNA, which spans 45 bases and is read in frame from base 1. CDR1 MNHNS and CDR2 SASEGT were looked up in the germline V gene.

The rearranged chain carries TRBV6-1 and TRBJ2-7, with 8 junctional bases fitting TRBD1. The sample was PBMCs. This clonotype was obtained from a woman aged 35 to 49 in good health and CMV-seronegative. The encoded CDR3 is CASSEMAGGYCEQYF. Here is the DNA: TGTGCCAGCAGTGAAATGGCAGGGGGCTATTGCGAGCAGTACTTC.